Each of the 25 T cell receptor beta chains below was sequenced from the same sample in a study of T cell responses to AZD1222 COVID-19 vaccine. The data were produced by immunoSEQ multiplex PCR, yet TCRdb's version contains in-frame clones alone and is incomplete. The sample has some 180,000 clones, approximately 92% seen once. The source was peripheral blood, collected on day 0 of AZD1222 vaccination. All receptors come from an adult in good health.

The rearrangement links TRBV5-1 to TRBJ2-2; TRBD2 aligns across 8 bases. V lost 6 bases and J lost 4; bases outside the gene matches: 14. Germline CDR1 reads SGHRS; CDR2 reads YFSETQ. The CDR3 sequence is 17 residues long. In nucleotides, the CDR3 is TGCGCCAGCACCTCGCTATCCAGCGGGGGAGGCACCGGGGAGCTGTTTTTT. As protein: CASTSLSSGGGTGELFF.

This chain's CDR3 is CASSLDVAYEQFF. The DNA for the CDR3 is TGTGCCAGCAGTCTGGACGTAGCGTATGAGCAGTTCTTC. V usage is TRBV6-4 and J usage is TRBJ2-1, with D possibly being TRBD2 (5 bases). V lost 5 bases, J lost 8 bases, and 13 bases lay in between. This CDR3 comprises 13 residues. Germline loops: CDR1 MRHNA, CDR2 SNTAGT.

CDR3 nucleotides: TGTGCCAGCAGCCGGGGGAGAGGGAGCTCCTACAATGAGCAGTTCTTC. This sequence encodes CASSRGRGSSYNEQFF. The V and J genes are TRBV7-3 and TRBJ2-1; tentatively, D is TRBD2 (6 bases). V was shortened by 5 bases and J by 0 bases, with 14 bases between the two germline ends. CDR3 length: 16 amino acids. Germline CDR1 SGHTA, CDR2 FQGTGA. The variable domain in full, with the rest retrieved from reference TRBV7-3 and TRBJ2-1, is GAGVSQTPSNKVTEKGKYVELRCDPISGHTALYWYRQSLGQGPEFLIYFQGTGAADDSGLPNDRFFAVRPEGSVSTLKIQRTERGDSAVYLCASSRGRGSSYNEQFFGPGTRLTVL.

The chain joins TRBV6-2 or TRBV6-3 to TRBJ2-5, with unresolved D. Trimming removed 5 bases from V and 7 bases from J, with 8 bases in between. The germline V gene encodes CDR1 MNHEY and CDR2 SVGEGT. The CDR3 consists of 11 residues. The CDR3 sequence: CASSPRMTQYF. CDR3 DNA: TGTGCCAGCAGTCCCCGGATGACCCAGTACTTC.

This sequence joins TRBV24-1 and TRBJ2-7; possibly TRBD1 for D (6 bases). Trimming stripped 7 bases from V and 2 bases from J, with 29 bases between. CDR1 and CDR2 (germline): KGHDR, SFDVKD. This CDR3 has 19 amino acids. The CDR3 sequence: CATRPDRQDCRWGTYEQYF. The CDR3 nucleotides are TGTGCCACCAGGCCCGATCGACAGGATTGTCGCTGGGGTACCTACGAGCAGTACTTC.

V usage is TRBV27 and J usage is TRBJ2-7, with D perhaps being TRBD1 or TRBD2 (5 bases each). Germline V gives CDR1 MNHEY, CDR2 SMNVEV (reference sequence). CDR3 length: 15 residues. Trimming shortened V by 0 bases and J by 3 bases, and 12 bases separated the two germline ends. CDR3 in DNA: TGTGCCAGCAGTTTATCTGGGACGGGTTACTACGAGCAGTACTTC. Its protein is CASSLSGTGYYEQYF.

The chain has TRBV25-1 and TRBJ2-1, with 8 bases that match TRBD2. This CDR3 is 16 amino acids long. V lost 3 bases to trimming and J lost 2 bases; unmatched junction nucleotides: 6. Germline V lookup: CDR1 MGHDK, CDR2 SYGVNS. CDR3 loop: CASSEGGAGAYNEQFF. CDR3 nucleotide sequence: TGTGCCAGCAGTGAGGGCGGAGCGGGAGCCTACAATGAGCAGTTCTTC.

The V gene is TRBV4-1, the J gene TRBJ2-7; tentative D call: TRBD1 (5 bases). The CDR3 has 14 residues. Germline CDR1 reads MGHRA; CDR2 reads YSYEKL. The V end lost 1 base, the J end lost 0 bases, and 7 bases lay between the germline ends. CDR3 in amino acids: CASSQGGYSYEQYF. The CDR3 coding sequence is TGCGCCAGCAGCCAAGGGGGCTACTCCTACGAGCAGTACTTC.

The chain's CDR3 is CASSLSWVTDTQYF. CDR3 sequence (DNA): TGTGCCAGCAGTTTGAGTTGGGTCACAGATACGCAGTATTTT. The genes are TRBV27 and TRBJ2-3; D gene unclear. The germline CDR1 and CDR2 sequences are MNHEY and SMNVEV (reference sequence). Between the trimmed V and J ends, which lost 3 bases and 2 bases, there was a span of 9 bases. The CDR3 sequence is 14 residues long.

The rearrangement joins TRBV19 to TRBJ1-6; D is uncertain. This CDR3 spans 15 amino acids. V was pared by 3 bases and J by 6 bases, with 12 bases between. Germline V CDR1 and CDR2: LNHDA, SQIVND (reference sequence). The CDR3 protein is CASSILGLSNSPLHF. CDR3 DNA: TGTGCCAGTAGTATCCTTGGACTGAGTAATTCACCCCTCCACTTT.

This chain joins TRBV4-1 and TRBJ1-4; D gene uncertain. The CDR3 contains 16 residues. Per the germline V gene, CDR1 is MGHRA and CDR2 is YSYEKL. Trimming removed 3 bases from V and 0 bases from J, with 11 bases in between. The CDR3 DNA follows: TGCGCCAGCAGCCAGGACCAGACGACAACTAATGAAAAACTGTTTTTT. Its protein is CASSQDQTTTNEKLFF.

The chain carries TRBV7-9 and TRBJ1-2, with D perhaps TRBD1 (6 bases). Trimming left V 3 bases short and J 8 bases short, with 19 bases between. This CDR3 comprises 15 residues. Germline assignment: CDR1 SEHNR and CDR2 FQNEAQ (reference sequence). DNA for the CDR3: TGTGCCAGCAGCTTCCGACAGGAGCCCTTGGAAGGCTACACCTTC. As protein: CASSFRQEPLEGYTF.

V is TRBV9 and J is TRBJ2-3; the match to TRBD1 covers 7 bases. The CDR3 has 18 amino acids. CDR1 and CDR2 from the germline V gene are SGDLS and YYNGEE. V dropped 0 bases and J dropped 6; count of bases not matched to a gene: 16. The CDR3: CASSVGVRGRYRSDTQYF. The CDR3 DNA reads TGTGCCAGCAGCGTAGGAGTGAGGGGGCGGTATAGGTCGGATACGCAGTATTTT.

The chain carries TRBV5-1 and TRBJ1-2; TRBD1 matches at 8 bases. The CDR3 totals 18 residues. Germline loops: CDR1 SGHRS, CDR2 YFSETQ. The V and J ends lost 3 bases and 1 base, in that order; junction bases with no gene match: 14. The chain's CDR3 is CASSWGRWQGANNYGYTF. In DNA, the CDR3 is TGCGCCAGCAGCTGGGGACGCTGGCAGGGGGCTAATAACTATGGCTACACCTTC.

V is TRBV2 and J is TRBJ1-2; possible D gene TRBD1, 5 bases. From germline, CDR1 is SNHLY and CDR2 FYNNEI. The CDR3 sequence is 11 residues long. V lost 6 bases and J 7 bases, leaving 9 bases between the germline ends. This chain's CDR3 is CASSRDVGYTF. The CDR3 region has the DNA TGTGCCAGCAGCCGGGACGTTGGCTACACCTTC.

The CDR3 reads CASPAHHSAPWFRNEQFF. The CDR3 region has the DNA TGTGCCAGCCCGGCACACCATTCCGCCCCTTGGTTCCGCAATGAGCAGTTCTTC. The rearrangement links TRBV7-8 to TRBJ2-1; D not certain. Trimming stripped 8 bases from V and 6 bases from J, with 29 bases between. This CDR3 comprises 18 residues. Germline CDR1 and CDR2: SGHVS and FQNEAQ.

V gene TRBV3-1 (or the pseudogene TRBV3-2) combines with J gene TRBJ1-5; 8 bases match TRBD1. CDR1 LGHDT and CDR2 YNNKEL come from the germline V gene (reference sequence). The CDR3 is 13 amino acids. Trimming removed 5 bases from V and 7 bases from J; junction bases left unmatched: 4. The CDR3 protein is CASSSRQGQPQHF. The CDR3 nucleotides read TGTGCCAGCAGCAGTAGACAGGGGCAGCCCCAGCATTTT.

The genes are TRBV5-5 and TRBJ2-7; D is undetermined. Looked up from germline, CDR1 is SGHKS and CDR2 is YYEKEE (reference sequence). This CDR3 is 11 amino acids long. Between the trimmed V and J ends, which lost 2 bases and 6 bases, there was a span of 6 bases. CDR3 DNA sequence: TGTGCCAGCAGCTTTTGGGGCGAGCAGTACTTC. Translating gives CASSFWGEQYF.

J is TRBJ2-7 and V is TRBV19; D call uncertain. Germline CDR1 LNHDA, CDR2 SQIVND (reference sequence). Trimming stripped 5 bases from V and 2 bases from J, with 10 bases between. The CDR3 loop spans 13 amino acids. The CDR3 sequence: CASSSTETYEQYF. The CDR3, as DNA: TGTGCCAGTAGTTCTACCGAAACCTACGAGCAGTACTTC.

The chain carries TRBV19 and TRBJ1-2, with TRBD1 matching over 7 bases. This CDR3 is 15 amino acids long. Germline-derived CDR1 and CDR2 are LNHDA and SQIVND (reference sequence). The J segment lost 4 bases and the V segment lost 3 bases, leaving 8 bases of the junction unmatched. Here the CDR3 reads CASSIHTDRVYGYTF. CDR3 DNA sequence: TGTGCCAGTAGTATCCATACCGACAGGGTCTATGGCTACACCTTC.

The J gene is TRBJ2-2, the V gene TRBV6-1; 8 positions match TRBD2. Germline assignment: CDR1 MNHNS and CDR2 SASEGT. This CDR3 contains 16 residues. V lost 4 bases and J lost 6; bases outside the gene matches: 10. The chain's CDR3 is CASSGSGTRLAGELFF. CDR3 DNA: TGTGCCAGCAGTGGATCCGGGACTAGGCTTGCCGGGGAGCTGTTTTTT.

The genes are TRBV15 and TRBJ2-2, with 9 bases aligning to TRBD2. The germline CDR1 and CDR2 sequences are LNHNV and YYDKDF (reference sequence). The length of the CDR3 is 14 residues. The V segment lost 6 bases and the J segment 6 bases; nucleotides outside the gene matches: 5. The CDR3: CATSRRGGPGELFF. In DNA, the CDR3 is TGTGCCACCAGTAGGCGGGGGGGCCCCGGGGAGCTGTTTTTT. The entire variable domain, with the rest obtained from reference TRBV15 and TRBJ2-2, is as follows: DAMVIQNPRYQVTQFGKPVTLSCSQTLNHNVMYWYQQKSSQAPKLLFHYYDKDFNNEADTPDNFQSRRPNTSFCFLDIRSPGLGDTAMYLCATSRRGGPGELFFGEGSRLTVL.

The chain employs TRBV7-6 and TRBJ2-5; 8 bases line up with TRBD2. Per the germline V gene, CDR1 is SGHVS and CDR2 is FNYEAQ. V was pared by 3 bases and J by 5 bases, with 8 bases of the junction left unmatched. The CDR3 is 15 amino acids. The CDR3 sequence is CASSFGLAPRETQYF. The DNA of the CDR3 is TGTGCCAGCAGCTTCGGACTAGCTCCCCGGGAGACCCAGTACTTC.

The chain combines TRBV4-1 with TRBJ2-1; TRBD2 agrees at 7 bases. Per germline, CDR1 MGHRA and CDR2 YSYEKL. Unmatched junction bases numbered 9, after V lost 4 bases and J lost 9 bases. CDR3 size: 14 residues. The DNA for the CDR3 is TGCGCCAGCAGCCCCAGGGAGGGTACCGGTGAGCAGTTCTTC. It encodes CASSPREGTGEQFF.

V gene TRBV28 combines with J gene TRBJ2-5; 8 bases are a match to TRBD1. Germline V gene data show CDR1 as MDHEN and CDR2 as SYDVKM. The CDR3 contains 17 residues. V shed 5 bases and J 1 base; nucleotides not matched to a gene: 12. CDR3 coding DNA: TGTGCCAGCAGTCCCCGAGTCAGGACAGGGACCCAAGAGACCCAGTACTTC. This codes for CASSPRVRTGTQETQYF. The whole variable domain, remainder taken from reference TRBV28 and TRBJ2-5, is DVKVTQSSRYLVKRTGEKVFLECVQDMDHENMFWYRQDPGLGLRLIYFSYDVKMKEKGDIPEGYSVSREKKERFSLILESASTNQTSMYLCASSPRVRTGTQETQYFGPGTRLLVL.